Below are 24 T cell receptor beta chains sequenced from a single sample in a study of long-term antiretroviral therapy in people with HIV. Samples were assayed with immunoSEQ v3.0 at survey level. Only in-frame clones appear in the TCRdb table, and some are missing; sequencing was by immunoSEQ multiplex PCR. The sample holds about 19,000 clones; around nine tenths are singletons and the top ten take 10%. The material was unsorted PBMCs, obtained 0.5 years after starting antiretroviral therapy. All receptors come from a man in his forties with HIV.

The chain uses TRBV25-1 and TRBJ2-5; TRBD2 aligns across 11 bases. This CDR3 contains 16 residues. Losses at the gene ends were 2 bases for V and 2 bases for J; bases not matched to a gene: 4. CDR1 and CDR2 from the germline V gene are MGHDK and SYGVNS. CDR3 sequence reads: CASSEGSGREQETQYF. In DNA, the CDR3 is TGTGCCAGCAGTGAAGGTAGCGGGAGGGAACAAGAGACCCAGTACTTC.

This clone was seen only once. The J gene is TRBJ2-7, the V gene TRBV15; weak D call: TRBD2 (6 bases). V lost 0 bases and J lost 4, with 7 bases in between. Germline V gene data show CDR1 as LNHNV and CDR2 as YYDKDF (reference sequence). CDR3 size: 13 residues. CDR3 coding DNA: TGTGCCACCAGCAGAGATCGGGGGTACGAGCAGTACTTC. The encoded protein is CATSRDRGYEQYF.

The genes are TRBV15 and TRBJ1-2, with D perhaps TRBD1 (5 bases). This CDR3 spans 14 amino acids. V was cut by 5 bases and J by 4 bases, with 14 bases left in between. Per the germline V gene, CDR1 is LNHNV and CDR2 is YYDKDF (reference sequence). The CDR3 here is CATSGAGGSYGYTF. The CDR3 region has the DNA TGTGCCACCAGCGGGGCCGGGGGATCCTATGGCTACACCTTC.

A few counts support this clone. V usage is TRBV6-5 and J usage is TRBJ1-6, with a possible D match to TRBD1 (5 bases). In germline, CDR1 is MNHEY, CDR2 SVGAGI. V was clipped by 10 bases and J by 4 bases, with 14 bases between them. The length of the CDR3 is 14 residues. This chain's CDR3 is CATAQGPYNSPLHF. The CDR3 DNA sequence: TGTGCCACGGCCCAGGGCCCTTATAATTCACCCCTCCACTTT.

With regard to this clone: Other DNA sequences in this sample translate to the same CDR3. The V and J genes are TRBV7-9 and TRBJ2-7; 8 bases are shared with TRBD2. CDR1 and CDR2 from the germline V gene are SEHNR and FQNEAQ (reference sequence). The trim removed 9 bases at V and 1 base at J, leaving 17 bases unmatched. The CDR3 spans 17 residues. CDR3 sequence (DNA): TGTGCCAGTAGTTCCTTCGGGATAGCGGGGCGATCCTACGAGCAGTACTTC. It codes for CASSSFGIAGRSYEQYF.

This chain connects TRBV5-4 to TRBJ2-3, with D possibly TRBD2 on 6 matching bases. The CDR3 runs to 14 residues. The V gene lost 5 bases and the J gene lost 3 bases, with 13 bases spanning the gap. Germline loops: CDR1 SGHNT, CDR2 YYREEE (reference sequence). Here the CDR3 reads CASSSGARTDTQYF. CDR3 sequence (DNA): TGTGCCAGCAGTTCGGGAGCACGTACAGATACGCAGTATTTT. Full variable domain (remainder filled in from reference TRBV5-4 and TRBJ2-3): ETGVTQSPTHLIKTRGQQVTLRCSSQSGHNTVSWYQQALGQGPQFIFQYYREEENGRGNFPPRFSGLQFPNYSSELNVNALELDDSALYLCASSSGARTDTQYFGPGTRLTVL.

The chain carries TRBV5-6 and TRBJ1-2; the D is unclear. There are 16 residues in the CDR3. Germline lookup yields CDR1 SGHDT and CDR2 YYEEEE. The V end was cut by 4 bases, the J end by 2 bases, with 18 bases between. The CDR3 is CASSRRPPTSNYGYTF. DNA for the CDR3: TGTGCCAGCAGCCGACGCCCCCCGACGTCGAACTATGGCTACACCTTC.

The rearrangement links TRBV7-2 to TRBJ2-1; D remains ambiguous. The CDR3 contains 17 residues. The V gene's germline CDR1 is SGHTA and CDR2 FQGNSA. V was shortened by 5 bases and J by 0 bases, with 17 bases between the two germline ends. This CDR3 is CASSPQDRPFSYNEQFF. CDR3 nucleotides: TGTGCCAGCAGCCCGCAGGACCGTCCTTTCTCCTACAATGAGCAGTTCTTC.

The CDR3 region has the DNA TGTGCCAGCAGCTCCACCAGAGGGGGTGGGGAGACCCAGTACTTC. Translated, it gives CASSSTRGGGETQYF. The rearrangement links TRBV11-2 to TRBJ2-5; a weak D match, TRBD1 (6 bases). Between the trimmed V and J ends, which lost 4 bases and 5 bases, there was a span of 17 bases. From germline, CDR1 is SGHAT and CDR2 FQNNGV. The CDR3 runs 15 residues.

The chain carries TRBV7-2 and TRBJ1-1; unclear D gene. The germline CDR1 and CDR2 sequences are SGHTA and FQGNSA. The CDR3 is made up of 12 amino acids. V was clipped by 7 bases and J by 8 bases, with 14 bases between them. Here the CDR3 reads CASTFQRLEAFF. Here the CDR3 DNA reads TGTGCCAGCACCTTTCAACGGTTGGAAGCTTTCTTT.

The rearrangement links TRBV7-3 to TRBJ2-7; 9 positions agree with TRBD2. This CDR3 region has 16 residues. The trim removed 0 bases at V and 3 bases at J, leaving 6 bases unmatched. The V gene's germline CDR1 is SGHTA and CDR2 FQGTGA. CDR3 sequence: CASSLTSIAGVYEQYF. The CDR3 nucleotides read TGTGCCAGCAGCTTAACATCGATAGCGGGAGTCTACGAGCAGTACTTC.

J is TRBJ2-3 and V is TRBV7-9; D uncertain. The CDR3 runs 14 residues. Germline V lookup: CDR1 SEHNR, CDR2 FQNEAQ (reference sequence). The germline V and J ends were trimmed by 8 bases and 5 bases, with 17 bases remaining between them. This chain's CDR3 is CASSADDLGDTQYF. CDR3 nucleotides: TGTGCCAGCTCTGCCGACGATCTAGGAGATACGCAGTATTTT.

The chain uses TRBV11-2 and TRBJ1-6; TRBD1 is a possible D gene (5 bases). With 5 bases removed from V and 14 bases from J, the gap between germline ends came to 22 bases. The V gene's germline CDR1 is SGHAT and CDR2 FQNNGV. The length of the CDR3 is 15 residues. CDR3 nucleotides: TGTGCCAGCAGCCCGGGGACGGCGGGGGTGGGGTCCCTCCACTTT. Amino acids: CASSPGTAGVGSLHF.

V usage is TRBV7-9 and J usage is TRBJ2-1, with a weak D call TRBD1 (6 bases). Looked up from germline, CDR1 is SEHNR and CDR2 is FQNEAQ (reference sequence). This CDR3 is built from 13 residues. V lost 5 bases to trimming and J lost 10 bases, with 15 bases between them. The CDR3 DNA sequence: TGTGCCAGCAGCCCGAAACAGGGCGACGAGCAGTTCTTC. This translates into CASSPKQGDEQFF.

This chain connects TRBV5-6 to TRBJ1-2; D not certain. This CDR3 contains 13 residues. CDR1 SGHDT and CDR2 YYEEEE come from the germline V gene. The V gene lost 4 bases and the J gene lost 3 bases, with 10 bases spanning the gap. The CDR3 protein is CASSPRIDYGYTF. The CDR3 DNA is TGTGCCAGCAGCCCGCGAATCGACTATGGCTACACCTTC.

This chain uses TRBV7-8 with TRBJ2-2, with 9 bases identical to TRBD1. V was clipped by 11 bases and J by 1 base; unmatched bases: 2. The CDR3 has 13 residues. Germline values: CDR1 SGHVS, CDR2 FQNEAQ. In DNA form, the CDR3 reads TGTGCCGGGGGACAGGGGAACACCGGGGAGCTGTTTTTT. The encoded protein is CAGGQGNTGELFF.

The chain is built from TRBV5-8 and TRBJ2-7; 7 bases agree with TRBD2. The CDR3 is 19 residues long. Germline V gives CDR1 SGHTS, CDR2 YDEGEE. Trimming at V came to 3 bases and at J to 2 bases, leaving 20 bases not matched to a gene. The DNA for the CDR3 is TGTGCCAGCAGCTCGGAGGCGGGCACTTCCTCCGGGGGGACCTACGAGCAGTACTTC. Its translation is CASSSEAGTSSGGTYEQYF.

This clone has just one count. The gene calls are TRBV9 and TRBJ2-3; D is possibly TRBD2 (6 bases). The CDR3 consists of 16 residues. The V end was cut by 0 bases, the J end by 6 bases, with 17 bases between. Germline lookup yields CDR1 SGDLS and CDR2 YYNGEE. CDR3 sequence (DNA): TGTGCCAGCAGCGTAGACCCTGCGGGACCCCTTGATACGCAGTATTTT. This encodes CASSVDPAGPLDTQYF. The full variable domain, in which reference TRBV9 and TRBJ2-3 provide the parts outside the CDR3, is DSGVTQTPKHLITATGQRVTLRCSPRSGDLSVYWYQQSLDQGLQFLIQYYNGEERAKGNILERFSAQQFPDLHSELNLSSLELGDSALYFCASSVDPAGPLDTQYFGPGTRLTVL.

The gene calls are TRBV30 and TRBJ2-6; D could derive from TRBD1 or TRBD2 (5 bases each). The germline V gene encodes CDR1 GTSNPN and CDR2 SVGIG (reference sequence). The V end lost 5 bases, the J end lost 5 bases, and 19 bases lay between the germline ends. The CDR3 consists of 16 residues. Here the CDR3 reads CAWRQTGGGWANVLTF. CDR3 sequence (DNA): TGTGCCTGGCGACAGACCGGCGGAGGCTGGGCCAACGTCCTGACTTTC.

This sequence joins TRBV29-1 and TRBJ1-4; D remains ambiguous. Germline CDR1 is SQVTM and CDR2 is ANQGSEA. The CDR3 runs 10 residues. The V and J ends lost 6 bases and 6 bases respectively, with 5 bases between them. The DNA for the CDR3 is TGCAGCGTGGCCGATGAAAAACTGTTTTTT. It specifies CSVADEKLFF. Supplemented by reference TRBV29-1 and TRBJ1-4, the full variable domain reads SAVISQKPSRDICQRGTSLTIQCQVDSQVTMMFWYRQQPGQSLTLIATANQGSEATYESGFVIDKFPISRPNLTFSTLTVSNMSPEDSSIYLCSVADEKLFFGSGTQLSVL.

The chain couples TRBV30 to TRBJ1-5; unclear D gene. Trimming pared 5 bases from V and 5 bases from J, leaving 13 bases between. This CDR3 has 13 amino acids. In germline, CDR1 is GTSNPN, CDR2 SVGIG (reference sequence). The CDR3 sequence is CAWGVGWDQPQHF. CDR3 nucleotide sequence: TGTGCCTGGGGGGTGGGGTGGGATCAGCCCCAGCATTTT. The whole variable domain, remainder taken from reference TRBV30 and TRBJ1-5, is SQTIHQWPATLVQPVGSPLSLECTVEGTSNPNLYWYRQAAGRGLQLLFYSVGIGQISSEVPQNLSASRPQDRQFILSSKKLLLSDSGFYLCAWGVGWDQPQHFGDGTRLSIL.

CDR3 loop: CAISERGALETQYF. The CDR3 DNA follows: TGTGCCATCAGTGAGCGGGGGGCCCTAGAGACCCAGTACTTC. This sequence joins TRBV10-3 and TRBJ2-5; tentatively, D is TRBD2 (7 bases). Per the germline V gene, CDR1 is ENHRY and CDR2 is SYGVKD. Trimming shortened V by 2 bases and J by 4 bases, and 11 bases separated the two germline ends. The CDR3 consists of 14 residues.

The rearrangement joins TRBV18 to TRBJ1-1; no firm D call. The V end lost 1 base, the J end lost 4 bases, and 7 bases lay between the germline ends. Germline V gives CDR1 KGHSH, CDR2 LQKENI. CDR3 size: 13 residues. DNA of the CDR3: TGTGCCAGCTCACCACTTGAGGCCACTGAAGCTTTCTTT. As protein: CASSPLEATEAFF.

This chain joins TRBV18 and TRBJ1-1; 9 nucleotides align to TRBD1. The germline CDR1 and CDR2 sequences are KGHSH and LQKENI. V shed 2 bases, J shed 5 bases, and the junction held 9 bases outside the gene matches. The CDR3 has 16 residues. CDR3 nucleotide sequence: TGTGCCAGCTCACCAGCCCCGGGACAGGGAGTAACTGAAGCTTTCTTT. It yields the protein CASSPAPGQGVTEAFF.